Listed below are T cell receptor beta chains from one sample, sequenced in a study of T cells after posttransplantation cyclophosphamide. Generated by immunoSEQ multiplex PCR, the TCRdb table keeps only in-frame clones and is missing some. Of more than 30,000 clones in the sample, about 89% were seen once. The material sequenced was naive CD4+ T cells sorted from PBMCs. The receptors derive from a woman aged 55 to 70 in good health, CMV-negative, and a related stem cell transplant donor. Each CDR3 is given with its conserved first and last residue. Fields, in order: CDR3 protein, CDR3 DNA, J gene, clone size, D gene, V gene. The D gene is left open where the match is weak. Rows give clone size only sometimes, using once, few, many, or a class for an expanded clone.

CASSRSGGLYEQYF,TGTGCCAGCAGCCGATCGGGGGGCCTCTACGAGCAGTACTTC,TRBJ2-7,-,-,TRBV7-9
CASSRQGYEQYF,TGTGCCAGCAGCCGTCAGGGGTACGAGCAGTACTTC,TRBJ2-7,-,-,TRBV7-2
CASSDYEPGQKRNTIYF,TGTGCCAGCAGTGACTACGAACCTGGACAGAAAAGAAACACCATATATTTT,TRBJ1-3,-,-,TRBV6-4
CASSPVGQGAAEAFF,TGCGCCAGCAGCCCGGTGGGACAGGGGGCTGCTGAAGCTTTCTTT,TRBJ1-1,-,TRBD1,TRBV5-1
CASSVALAGGPLDTQYF,TGTGCCAGCAGCGTAGCTTTAGCGGGGGGGCCGCTAGATACGCAGTATTTT,TRBJ2-3,-,TRBD2,TRBV9
CASRRDSYNEQFF,TGTGCCAGCAGACGGGATTCCTACAATGAGCAGTTCTTC,TRBJ2-1,-,-,TRBV27
CAWSVRGDRAYTF,TGTGCCTGGAGTGTACGTGGGGACAGGGCCTACACCTTC,TRBJ1-2,-,TRBD1,TRBV30
CASSPRLAEAYEQYF,TGTGCCAGTAGTCCTCGACTAGCGGAGGCCTACGAGCAGTACTTC,TRBJ2-7,-,TRBD2,TRBV19
CATSRDPTSGDDYEQYF,TGTGCCACCAGCAGAGATCCTACTAGCGGGGACGACTACGAGCAGTACTTC,TRBJ2-7,-,TRBD2,TRBV15
CAAPGWMREGPYEQYF,TGTGCCGCCCCCGGATGGATGCGGGAGGGCCCCTACGAGCAGTACTTC,TRBJ2-7,-,TRBD2,TRBV10-3
CASSYSGQAYNSPLHF,TGTGCCAGCAGTTACTCTGGACAGGCTTATAATTCACCCCTCCACTTT,TRBJ1-6,-,TRBD1,TRBV6-5
CASGEGEAFF,TGTGCCAGCGGGGAGGGTGAAGCTTTCTTT,TRBJ1-1,-,-,TRBV2
CASSRTDSSYEQYF,TGTGCCAGCAGCCGGACGGACAGCTCCTACGAGCAGTACTTC,TRBJ2-7,-,-,TRBV2
CASSEFGMIGGSEAFF,TGTGCCAGCAGTGAATTTGGGATGATAGGGGGATCTGAAGCTTTCTTT,TRBJ1-1,-,-,TRBV6-1
CASSTPGQGSHEQYF,TGTGCCAGCAGTACCCCGGGACAGGGGTCCCACGAGCAGTACTTC,TRBJ2-7,-,TRBD1,TRBV28
CASSMRQSPGANVLTF,TGTGCCAGCAGTATGCGACAGTCCCCTGGGGCCAACGTCCTGACTTTC,TRBJ2-6,-,-,TRBV27
CASGWTFTDRALEKLFF,TGTGCTAGTGGTTGGACCTTCACGGACAGGGCTCTCGAAAAACTGTTTTTT,TRBJ1-4,-,TRBD1,TRBV12-5
CASSLEKGQHSNQPQHF,TGTGCCAGCAGCTTAGAGAAGGGACAGCATAGCAATCAGCCCCAGCATTTT,TRBJ1-5,-,TRBD1,TRBV7-3
CASRTPGLTQYF,TGTGCCAGCCGCACACCGGGACTTACGCAGTATTTT,TRBJ2-3,-,-,TRBV27
CASSYSRSGGEGYTF,TGTGCCAGCAGTTACTCGAGGTCAGGAGGCGAGGGCTACACCTTC,TRBJ1-2,-,-,TRBV6-5
CASSLGGGAGDTQYF,TGTGCCAGCAGTTTAGGCGGGGGGGCCGGAGATACGCAGTATTTT,TRBJ2-3,-,TRBD2,TRBV2
CASSLQNTIYF,TGTGCCAGCAGCCTACAGAACACCATATATTTT,TRBJ1-3,-,-,TRBV7-9
CASLSGAGETQYF,TGTGCCAGTTTGTCAGGGGCAGGGGAGACCCAGTACTTC,TRBJ2-5,-,-,TRBV2
CASYGTGSYEQYF,TGTGCCAGCTATGGGACAGGAAGCTACGAGCAGTACTTC,TRBJ2-7,-,TRBD1,TRBV5-6
CASSHPPGQGAGNTEAFF,TGTGCCAGTAGCCATCCCCCCGGACAGGGGGCCGGGAACACTGAAGCTTTCTTT,TRBJ1-1,-,TRBD1,TRBV19
CASSAKSPYWRQFNYEQYF,TGTGCCAGTAGTGCCAAGTCCCCCTACTGGCGGCAATTTAACTACGAGCAGTACTTC,TRBJ2-7,-,-,TRBV19
CASSYVRSTDTQYF,TGTGCCAGCAGTTACGTCAGGAGCACAGATACGCAGTATTTT,TRBJ2-3,-,-,TRBV6-5
CASSAQGGDRSPLHF,TGTGCCAGCAGCGCGCAGGGTGGGGATCGTTCACCCCTCCACTTT,TRBJ1-6,-,-,TRBV9
CASSYGTGEKQYF,TGTGCCAGCAGTTACGGGACAGGGGAAAAGCAGTACTTC,TRBJ2-5,once,TRBD1,TRBV6-5
CAAGVNTEAFF,TGTGCCGCCGGGGTGAACACTGAAGCTTTCTTT,TRBJ1-1,-,-,TRBV5-4
CASGLTPRTGNYGYTF,TGTGCTAGTGGTTTGACCCCAAGGACAGGTAACTATGGCTACACCTTC,TRBJ1-2,-,TRBD1,TRBV12-5
CASSVQGKARDTQYF,TGTGCCAGTAGTGTTCAGGGGAAGGCTCGAGATACGCAGTATTTT,TRBJ2-3,-,-,TRBV19
CASSARGMSTSGYNEQFF,TGTGCCAGCAGCGCCAGGGGGATGAGCACTAGCGGATACAATGAGCAGTTCTTC,TRBJ2-1,-,-,TRBV9
CASSAGLARTDTQYF,TGTGCCAGCAGCGCGGGACTAGCGAGGACAGATACGCAGTATTTT,TRBJ2-3,-,TRBD2,TRBV5-4
CASSLNGGPETQYF,TGTGCCAGCAGCTTAAATGGGGGCCCAGAGACCCAGTACTTC,TRBJ2-5,-,-,TRBV7-9
CSVNQWGQGDYGYTF,TGCAGCGTAAATCAATGGGGACAAGGGGACTATGGCTACACCTTC,TRBJ1-2,-,-,TRBV29-1
CASRVRSGNTIYF,TGTGCCAGCCGGGTGAGATCTGGAAACACCATATATTTT,TRBJ1-3,-,-,TRBV5-6
CASSQDPTRVYEQYF,TGCGCCAGCAGCCAAGATCCTACCAGGGTCTACGAGCAGTACTTC,TRBJ2-7,once,-,TRBV4-3
CASSLTDTEAFF,TGCGCCAGCAGCTTGACGGACACTGAAGCTTTCTTT,TRBJ1-1,-,-,TRBV5-1
CASRDDRVNEQFF,TGTGCCAGCAGAGACGACAGGGTGAATGAGCAGTTCTTC,TRBJ2-1,once,TRBD1,TRBV2
CASGSEQFF,TGCGCCAGCGGGAGTGAGCAGTTCTTC,TRBJ2-1,once,-,TRBV10-2
CASSLSGGGRGQETQYF,TGCGCCAGCAGCTTATCGGGAGGCGGGAGGGGACAGGAGACCCAGTACTTC,TRBJ2-5,-,TRBD2,TRBV5-1
CASSAHRGRGETQYF,TGTGCCAGCAGCGCACACAGGGGGCGGGGAGAGACCCAGTACTTC,TRBJ2-5,once,TRBD1,TRBV7-2
CASSVDSNYGYTF,TGTGCCAGCAGCGTAGACAGTAACTATGGCTACACCTTC,TRBJ1-2,once,-,TRBV7-9
CASSFWGGASGSTDTQYF,TGTGCCAGCAGCTTTTGGGGGGGAGCTAGCGGGAGTACAGATACGCAGTATTTT,TRBJ2-3,-,TRBD2,TRBV7-2
CAISVGDSNQPQHF,TGTGCCATCAGTGTCGGAGATAGCAATCAGCCCCAGCATTTT,TRBJ1-5,-,-,TRBV10-3
CASSLGGHSYEQYF,TGTGCCAGCAGCTTGGGGGGCCACTCCTACGAGCAGTACTTC,TRBJ2-7,-,-,TRBV5-6
CACRGGRSSYEQYF,TGTGCCTGCCGTGGCGGGAGGAGCTCCTACGAGCAGTACTTC,TRBJ2-7,-,TRBD2,TRBV30
CASSGQGGTNEKLFF,TGTGCCAGCAGCGGACAGGGGGGGACTAATGAAAAACTGTTTTTT,TRBJ1-4,few,TRBD1,TRBV7-9
CSVAHRADTQYF,TGCAGCGTTGCCCACAGGGCAGATACGCAGTATTTT,TRBJ2-3,-,-,TRBV29-1
CATSKRSASDTDTQYF,TGTGCCACCAGCAAGAGGTCGGCAAGCGATACAGATACGCAGTATTTT,TRBJ2-3,once,-,TRBV15
CASSLGGGFYGYTF,TGTGCCAGCAGCTTAGGGGGAGGATTTTATGGCTACACCTTC,TRBJ1-2,-,-,TRBV7-2